The 9 T cell receptor beta chains below were found in one sample sequenced in a study of T cell responses to AZD1222 COVID-19 vaccine. The repertoire was sequenced with immunoSEQ multiplex PCR; TCRdb's copy has only in-frame clones and lacks some. The data hold around 99,000 clones, with around 90% observed a single time. Sample: peripheral blood, taken on day 0 of AZD1222 vaccination. The receptors were sampled from an adult in good health.

This chain joins TRBV27 and TRBJ2-5; 9 nucleotides agree with TRBD2. This CDR3 region has 17 residues. Looked up from germline, CDR1 is MNHEY and CDR2 is SMNVEV (reference sequence). J lost 1 base, V lost 2 bases, and 8 bases had no gene match. The CDR3: CASSLIRSTSGQETQYF. The CDR3 DNA reads as TGTGCCAGCAGTTTAATTCGGTCGACTAGCGGCCAAGAGACCCAGTACTTC.

This chain's CDR3 is CASSSRTYTGYTF. In DNA form, the CDR3 reads TGTGCCAGTAGCTCCAGGACTTATACTGGCTACACCTTC. The chain recombines TRBV19 with TRBJ1-2; D call uncertain. Germline CDR1 is LNHDA and CDR2 is SQIVND (reference sequence). The CDR3 sequence is 13 residues long. V dropped 6 bases and J dropped 7 bases, with 15 bases sitting between them.

The chain uses TRBV4-3 and TRBJ1-4; 10 nucleotides match TRBD1. Germline assignment: CDR1 LGHNA and CDR2 YSLEER. The CDR3 covers 16 residues. With 1 base clipped from V and 10 bases from J, the junction kept 9 bases outside the gene matches. CDR3 sequence: CASSQGSGTGALKLFF. CDR3 coding DNA: TGCGCCAGCAGCCAAGGATCAGGGACAGGGGCCCTAAAACTGTTTTTT.

This chain uses TRBV20-1 with TRBJ2-3, with D unclear. Looked up from germline, CDR1 is DFQATT and CDR2 is SNEGSKA (reference sequence). V dropped 3 bases and J dropped 0 bases, with 7 bases sitting between them. The CDR3 has 13 amino acids. As DNA, the CDR3 is TGCAGTGCTAGTATTTCTAGCACAGATACGCAGTATTTT. It specifies CSASISSTDTQYF.

This chain joins TRBV2 and TRBJ1-2; weak D call: TRBD1 (6 bases). The V end was cut by 6 bases, the J end by 4 bases, with 18 bases between. This CDR3 is built from 15 residues. CDR1 is SNHLY and CDR2 is FYNNEI in the germline V gene. The CDR3 loop is CASRLHDRTFYGYTF. The CDR3 DNA follows: TGTGCCAGCAGGCTACACGACAGGACCTTCTATGGCTACACCTTC.

The chain employs TRBV11-2 and TRBJ2-7; 8 bases are a match to TRBD2. Germline assignment: CDR1 SGHAT and CDR2 FQNNGV. The V segment lost 1 base and the J segment 3 bases; nucleotides outside the gene matches: 8. The length of the CDR3 is 16 residues. The CDR3 DNA reads TGTGCCAGCAGCTTAGTATTCGCGGGGGGCCTCTACGAGCAGTACTTC. Its translation: CASSLVFAGGLYEQYF.

The gene calls are TRBV11-2 and TRBJ2-5, with a tentative D call TRBD2 (7 bases). CDR1 and CDR2 from the germline V gene are SGHAT and FQNNGV. The CDR3 contains 15 residues. V lost 5 bases and J lost 4, with 17 bases in between. The CDR3 loop is CASSLGRGAPETQYF. Here the CDR3 DNA reads TGTGCCAGCAGCCTTGGGAGGGGGGCCCCAGAGACCCAGTACTTC.

The CDR3 loop reads CASSYSKRANTEAFF. The CDR3, as DNA: TGTGCCAGCAGTTACTCGAAAAGGGCGAACACTGAAGCTTTCTTT. This chain joins TRBV6-5 and TRBJ1-1; D is undetermined. In germline, CDR1 is MNHEY, CDR2 SVGAGI. Trimming removed 0 bases at V and 1 base at J, with 9 bases between. This CDR3 spans 15 amino acids.

V and J are TRBV7-2 and TRBJ1-2; a possible D gene is TRBD1 (5 bases). The length of the CDR3 is 15 residues. Trimming cost V 1 base and J 0 bases, with 9 bases left between them. The germline V gene encodes CDR1 SGHTA and CDR2 FQGNSA. The CDR3 DNA reads as TGTGCCAGCAGCTTAGGAACAGGACCTAACTATGGCTACACCTTC. It specifies CASSLGTGPNYGYTF.